A single sample is the source of the 27 T cell receptor beta chains below, sequenced in a study of OX40 agonist ivuxolimab in advanced cancers. Libraries were prepared by immunoSEQ multiplex PCR; TCRdb keeps only in-frame clonotypes and omits some of them. The data show 65,000 to 95,000 clones, 88% seen once. Sequencing used CD4+ or CD8+ T cells sorted from blood, obtained in a trial of the OX40 agonist ivuxolimab. Receptor source: an adult with an advanced solid tumor such as melanoma, head and neck, liver or kidney cancer.

V usage is TRBV30 and J usage is TRBJ1-4; D is unclear. CDR1 and CDR2 (germline): GTSNPN, SVGIG (reference sequence). V lost 0 bases to trimming and J lost 12 bases, with 5 bases between them. CDR3 length: 10 amino acids. The CDR3 is CAWSVYELFF. The CDR3 DNA is TGTGCCTGGAGTGTGTACGAACTGTTTTTT.

The sample holds one count of this clone. The chain uses TRBV29-1 and TRBJ2-5; D unresolved. The CDR3 is made up of 12 amino acids. Trimming left V 3 bases short and J 5 bases short, with 10 bases between. Germline V CDR1 and CDR2: SQVTM, ANQGSEA. The CDR3, as DNA: TGCAGCGTTGATGCTGGGGTCGAGACCCAGTACTTC. This encodes CSVDAGVETQYF. The variable domain in full, completed from reference TRBV29-1 and TRBJ2-5, reads SAVISQKPSRDICQRGTSLTIQCQVDSQVTMMFWYRQQPGQSLTLIATANQGSEATYESGFVIDKFPISRPNLTFSTLTVSNMSPEDSSIYLCSVDAGVETQYFGPGTRLLVL.

The chain joins TRBV6-5 to TRBJ1-1; 7 bases map to TRBD1. V lost 6 bases, J lost 2 bases, and 9 bases stayed unmatched. Germline CDR1 is MNHEY and CDR2 is SVGAGI. The CDR3 runs to 15 residues. The CDR3 DNA follows: TGTGCCAGCAGGACTCTTACAGGGGCCAACACTGAAGCTTTCTTT. It codes for CASRTLTGANTEAFF.

The rearrangement links TRBV19 to TRBJ1-1, with D unresolved. V was clipped by 5 bases and J by 0 bases, with 13 bases between them. The CDR3 contains 15 residues. CDR1 is LNHDA, CDR2 SQIVND, per germline (reference sequence). CDR3 nucleotide sequence: TGTGCCAGTAGTCCCAAGGACGGCGTGAACACTGAAGCTTTCTTT. Translation gives CASSPKDGVNTEAFF.

The chain joins TRBV15 to TRBJ1-5; the match to TRBD1 covers 7 bases. J lost 3 bases, V lost 8 bases, and 4 bases had no gene match. This CDR3 comprises 13 residues. Germline CDR1 LNHNV, CDR2 YYDKDF (reference sequence). CDR3 DNA: TGTGCCACCGGGGGACAGCTCAATCAGCCCCAGCATTTT. The encoded protein is CATGGQLNQPQHF.

This chain links TRBV4-1 with TRBJ2-7; D remains unclear. Per the germline V gene, CDR1 is MGHRA and CDR2 is YSYEKL. The CDR3 is made up of 13 amino acids. V was cut by 4 bases and J by 1 base, with 8 bases left in between. In nucleotides, the CDR3 is TGCGCCAGCAGCCGACGTGAGTCCTACGAGCAGTACTTC. Encoded protein: CASSRRESYEQYF.

As for this clone: Sequence at one end of the junction differs from germline and may be a read error. This rearrangement joins TRBV7-2 to TRBJ2-1, with TRBD2 identical over 11 bases. The CDR3 has 16 amino acids. Germline V gene sequence: CDR1 SGHTA, CDR2 FQGNSA. This CDR3 is CASRLGLAGGRDEQFF. The CDR3 DNA reads as TGTGCCAGCAGATTAGGGCTAGCGGGAGGCCGGGATGAGCAGTTCTTC.

The chain couples TRBV7-2 to TRBJ1-4; no reliable D call. CDR1 is SGHTA, CDR2 FQGNSA, per germline. The CDR3 totals 13 residues. V gave up 5 bases and J gave up 3 bases, with 7 bases separating them. CDR3 amino acids: CASSRAPNEKLFF. DNA for the CDR3: TGTGCCAGCAGCAGGGCCCCTAATGAAAAACTGTTTTTT.

This clone was recorded only once. The CDR3, as DNA: TGTGCCAGCAGCCAAGAGACAGGGGGCAACACCGGGGAGCTGTTTTTT. Its protein product is CASSQETGGNTGELFF. The chain is built from TRBV4-2 and TRBJ2-2, with TRBD1 matching 10 bases. This CDR3 has 16 residues. After removal of 0 bases from V and 2 bases from J, the junction contained 0 bases not matched to a gene. Germline V lookup: CDR1 LGHNA, CDR2 YNFKEQ.

The V and J genes are TRBV11-2 and TRBJ2-3, with D perhaps TRBD1 (5 bases). V lost 4 bases and J lost 2, with 10 bases in between. Germline V gene data show CDR1 as SGHAT and CDR2 as FQNNGV. The CDR3 covers 14 residues. The DNA for the CDR3 is TGTGCCAGCAGCTCCCACAGGTACACAGATACGCAGTATTTT. Its translation is CASSSHRYTDTQYF.

This clone occurred once. The genes are TRBV7-9 and TRBJ2-6, with D possibly being TRBD2 (6 bases). The V end lost 5 bases, the J end lost 0 bases, and 17 bases lay between the germline ends. Germline-derived CDR1 and CDR2 are SEHNR and FQNEAQ (reference sequence). This CDR3 is built from 18 residues. CDR3 DNA sequence: TGTGCCAGCAGCCCGAACCCCCCGGGACTCTCTGGGGCCAACGTCCTGACTTTC. The encoded protein is CASSPNPPGLSGANVLTF.

This chain connects TRBV6-6 to TRBJ1-1; TRBD1 matches 10 bases. CDR1 is MNHNY and CDR2 is SVGAGI in the germline V gene (reference sequence). The trim removed 4 bases at V and 4 bases at J, leaving 9 bases unmatched. This CDR3 is 16 amino acids long. CDR3 DNA sequence: TGTGCCAGCAGTTCGAACCTGGGACAGGGGAGCACTGAAGCTTTCTTT. Its protein is CASSSNLGQGSTEAFF.

The table lists this clone with a count of one. V gene TRBV25-1 combines with J gene TRBJ2-4; D ambiguous. Deletions cut 0 bases from V and 3 bases from J, with 12 bases between. Germline V gene lookup returns CDR1 MGHDK and CDR2 SYGVNS. The CDR3 totals 16 residues. The CDR3: CASSEYIASGKNIQYF. The CDR3 DNA follows: TGTGCCAGCAGTGAATATATAGCCTCAGGCAAAAACATTCAGTACTTC. Combining the CDR3 with reference TRBV25-1 and TRBJ2-4 gives the whole variable domain EADIYQTPRYLVIGTGKKITLECSQTMGHDKMYWYQQDPGMELHLIHYSYGVNSTEKGDLSSESTVSRIRTEHFPLTLESARPSHTSQYLCASSEYIASGKNIQYFGAGTRLSVL.

The chain recombines TRBV6-6 with TRBJ2-7; no definite D call. V lost 3 bases and J 4 bases, leaving 10 bases between the germline ends. The germline CDR1 and CDR2 sequences are MNHNY and SVGAGI (reference sequence). This CDR3 has 13 residues. For the CDR3, the DNA is TGTGCCAGCAGTTATTCTAGTCAGTACGAGCAGTACTTC. Translation gives CASSYSSQYEQYF.

The chain couples TRBV19 to TRBJ2-5; 7 bases align to TRBD2. With V trimmed by 6 bases and J by 0 bases, 4 bases remained unmatched. Germline values: CDR1 LNHDA, CDR2 SQIVND (reference sequence). This CDR3 comprises 14 residues. The CDR3 loop reads CASRDGGYQETQYF. CDR3 coding DNA: TGTGCCAGTAGGGACGGGGGGTACCAAGAGACCCAGTACTTC.

The chain has TRBV6-5 and TRBJ2-7; 8 positions match TRBD2. Trimming took 5 bases from V and 2 from J; bases not matched to a gene: 8. The CDR3 has 15 amino acids. Germline V CDR1 and CDR2: MNHEY, SVGAGI. The CDR3: CASSGAGLATYEQYF. CDR3 DNA sequence: TGTGCCAGCAGTGGGGCTGGACTAGCTACCTACGAGCAGTACTTC.

This chain joins TRBV9 and TRBJ2-2; TRBD2 matches 8 bases. V was clipped by 4 bases and J by 5 bases; unmatched bases: 10. This CDR3 has 16 residues. CDR1 is SGDLS and CDR2 is YYNGEE in the germline V gene. The CDR3 reads CASSPREGRGTGELFF. In nucleotides, the CDR3 is TGTGCCAGCAGCCCACGGGAGGGCCGTGGGACCGGGGAGCTGTTTTTT.

V and J are TRBV19 and TRBJ2-7, with 8 bases matching TRBD2. CDR3 size: 12 residues. Germline V gene lookup returns CDR1 LNHDA and CDR2 SQIVND (reference sequence). With 5 bases clipped from V and 7 bases from J, the junction kept 4 bases outside the gene matches. DNA for the CDR3: TGTGCCAGTAGTTCGGGAGGGCGGGAGCAGTACTTC. Its protein product is CASSSGGREQYF.

The chain employs TRBV7-9 and TRBJ1-3, with a tentative D call TRBD1 (5 bases). Germline lookup yields CDR1 SEHNR and CDR2 FQNEAQ (reference sequence). The CDR3 length is 18 residues. Trimming shortened V by 5 bases and J by 1 base, and 21 bases separated the two germline ends. The chain's CDR3 is CASSPWRGQGRSGNTIYF. The CDR3 coding sequence is TGTGCCAGCAGCCCGTGGAGGGGCCAGGGAAGGTCTGGAAACACCATATATTTT.

The rearrangement joins TRBV6-5 to TRBJ2-1; 7 bases are shared with TRBD2. The V and J ends lost 6 bases and 5 bases, in that order; junction bases with no gene match: 10. This CDR3 has 15 amino acids. Germline CDR1 reads MNHEY; CDR2 reads SVGAGI. This chain's CDR3 is CASRETSATNNEQFF. The CDR3, as DNA: TGTGCCAGCAGGGAAACTAGCGCGACGAACAATGAGCAGTTCTTC.

The gene calls are TRBV28 and TRBJ1-1, with D possibly matching TRBD1 (6 bases). CDR1 is MDHEN, CDR2 SYDVKM, per germline. V lost 4 bases, J lost 6 bases, and 15 bases lay in between. The CDR3 totals 14 residues. Here the CDR3 DNA reads TGTGCCAGCAGTTCGGGGGGCTGGTGGGCTGAAGCTTTCTTT. Residues: CASSSGGWWAEAFF.

Here the CDR3 reads CASSIPPDAQLFF. CDR3 bases: TGTGCCAGTAGTATCCCTCCGGATGCACAACTGTTTTTT. The J gene is TRBJ1-4, the V gene TRBV19; D remains unclear. Trimming took 3 bases from V and 12 from J, leaving 14 bases between them. Germline V gives CDR1 LNHDA, CDR2 SQIVND (reference sequence). There are 13 residues in the CDR3.

The chain couples TRBV14 to TRBJ2-6, with D possibly matching TRBD1 (5 bases). CDR3 length: 17 residues. Trimming removed 0 bases at V and 4 bases at J, with 13 bases between. Germline loops: CDR1 SGHDN, CDR2 FVKESK. The CDR3: CASSQDLVGVGANVLTF. For the CDR3, the DNA is TGTGCCAGCAGCCAAGATTTGGTAGGGGTAGGGGCCAACGTCCTGACTTTC.

J is TRBJ2-7 and V is TRBV5-1; TRBD2 agrees at 11 bases. V shed 0 bases, J shed 1 base, and the junction held 6 bases outside the gene matches. Germline CDR1 is SGHRS and CDR2 is YFSETQ. The CDR3 consists of 17 residues. The CDR3 spells CASSLATSGSVSYEQYF. The CDR3 DNA reads as TGCGCCAGCAGCTTGGCAACTAGCGGGAGTGTGTCCTACGAGCAGTACTTC.

Only a few counts were recorded for this clone. Other DNA sequences in the same sample also yield this CDR3. This chain connects TRBV28 to TRBJ1-2; D unclear. Germline V gene lookup returns CDR1 MDHEN and CDR2 SYDVKM. The CDR3 loop spans 12 amino acids. The germline V and J ends were trimmed by 2 bases and 4 bases, with 5 bases remaining between them. The CDR3 bases are TGTGCCAGCAGTTTAAGGAGCTATGGCTACACCTTC. This sequence encodes CASSLRSYGYTF.

CDR3 loop: CASSLGPGLPTNEKLFF. The CDR3, as DNA: TGTGCCAGCAGTTTAGGGCCAGGGTTGCCAACTAATGAAAAACTGTTTTTT. The V gene is TRBV27, the J gene TRBJ1-4, with a weak D call TRBD1 (5 bases). CDR3 size: 17 residues. Germline V CDR1 and CDR2: MNHEY, SMNVEV (reference sequence). V shed 2 bases and J shed 0 bases, with 13 bases lying between them.

This chain joins TRBV5-1 and TRBJ1-1; D unresolved. The CDR3 covers 13 residues. Trimming left V 1 base short and J 1 base short, with 5 bases between. The germline V gene encodes CDR1 SGHRS and CDR2 YFSETQ. CDR3 bases: TGCGCCAGCAGCTTGACTACGAACACTGAAGCTTTCTTT. As protein: CASSLTTNTEAFF.